What follows are 9 T cell receptor beta chains derived from one specimen sequenced in a study of T cells in Graves' hyperthyroidism and ophthalmopathy. The source material, RNA transcripts, was used to amplify TCR beta CDR3 regions. A first-round RT-PCR of the TCR CDR3 used the HTBI primer set. From the multiplex PCR reads, TCRdb called clonotypes with MiXCR, one entry per CDR3 protein. Found here are approximately 590,000 distinct CDR3 sequences, roughly 14% of them singletons; the top ten hold under 8%. Source material: blood. These receptors came from a woman aged 25 to 39 with Graves' hyperthyroidism.

The chain combines TRBV7-2 with TRBJ2-2; the D gene is possibly TRBD1 (6 bases). The CDR3 is 16 residues long. The V end lost 1 base, the J end lost 2 bases, and 11 bases lay between the germline ends. Germline V gene data show CDR1 as SGHTA and CDR2 as FQGNSA. This CDR3 reads CASSLGGHVNTGELFF. The DNA for the CDR3 is TGTGCCAGCAGCTTAGGGGGACACGTCAACACCGGGGAGCTGTTTTTT.

This clonotype has only a few counts. This chain connects TRBV30 to TRBJ2-1; no definite D call. The CDR3 consists of 15 residues. From germline, CDR1 is GTSNPN and CDR2 SVGIG (reference sequence). Trimming left V 4 bases short and J 0 bases short, with 13 bases between. The CDR3 DNA follows: TGTGCCTGGAAGTCTACTCCGAGCTCCTACAATGAGCAGTTCTTC. Translating it yields CAWKSTPSSYNEQFF.

The table lists this clonotype with many counts. The J gene is TRBJ1-5, the V gene TRBV7-9; no reliable D call. With 1 base removed from V and 7 bases from J, the gap between germline ends came to 8 bases. This CDR3 has 13 amino acids. Germline V gives CDR1 SEHNR, CDR2 FQNEAQ (reference sequence). The CDR3 protein is CASSLVHGQPQHF. DNA of the CDR3: TGTGCCAGCAGCTTAGTACACGGGCAGCCCCAGCATTTT.

This clonotype appeared many times. The chain uses TRBV28 and TRBJ2-5; D gene uncertain. The CDR3 extends over 15 amino acids. Germline V lookup: CDR1 MDHEN, CDR2 SYDVKM. Trimming cost V 1 base and J 2 bases, with 11 bases left between them. The CDR3 DNA follows: TGTGCCAGCAGTTTATACATACAGAGACAAGAGACCCAGTACTTC. The encoded protein is CASSLYIQRQETQYF.

To note about this clonotype: A read error may account for a junction end that differs from germline. The rearrangement links TRBV19 to TRBJ2-5; 8 bases line up with TRBD1. The CDR3 runs to 16 residues. Germline loops: CDR1 LNHDA, CDR2 SQIVND (reference sequence). The CDR3 nucleotides read TGTGCCAGTAGTACTTGGACAGGGAGCGGCCAAGAGGCCCAGTACTTC. Amino acid sequence: CASSTWTGSGQEAQYF.

The chain has TRBV4-3 and TRBJ1-6, with 9 bases that match TRBD1. Germline lookup yields CDR1 LGHNA and CDR2 YSLEER. The CDR3 runs to 16 residues. V lost 1 base and J lost 10; bases outside the gene matches: 8. CDR3 nucleotides: TGCGCCAGCAGCCAAGTCCCGGGACAGGGCTCCTCACCCCTCCACTTT. Amino acids: CASSQVPGQGSSPLHF.

This clonotype was seen at least ten times. This chain joins TRBV12-3 or TRBV12-4 and TRBJ2-1, with TRBD1 matching over 10 bases. V lost 3 bases to trimming and J lost 12 bases; unmatched junction nucleotides: 14. The CDR3 runs to 16 residues. CDR3 loop: CASSFPGTGALMGQFF. DNA of the CDR3: TGTGCCAGCAGTTTTCCTGGGACAGGGGCCTTAATGGGGCAGTTCTTC.

CDR3 DNA: TGTGCCAGCAGTTACTCCGCAGGAAACTACGAGCAGTACTTC. This codes for CASSYSAGNYEQYF. The chain couples TRBV6-2 or TRBV6-3 to TRBJ2-7; D gene unclear. There are 14 residues in the CDR3. V lost 0 bases and J lost 3, with 9 bases in between. Germline loops: CDR1 MNHEY, CDR2 SVGEGT.

This sequence joins TRBV7-2 and TRBJ1-2; D not certain. This CDR3 has 12 amino acids. Between the trimmed V and J ends, which lost 4 bases and 8 bases, there was a span of 11 bases. CDR1 is SGHTA, CDR2 FQGNSA, per germline. Written as DNA, the CDR3 is TGTGCCAGCAGCTCCGGCGCCCACGGCTACACCTTC. This translates into CASSSGAHGYTF.